This is a list of T cell receptor beta chains from one sample in a study of blood T cell repertoires in COVID-19. Method: immunoSEQ multiplex PCR; TCRdb's copy keeps in-frame clones and lacks some. The table includes roughly 330,000 clones, 70% to 90% detected once. Material: PBMCs or T cells enriched from blood (not recorded which). Receptors were obtained from a woman aged 30 to 39 who had recovered from COVID-19. The CDR3 runs from the conserved cysteine through the conserved F or W.

j_call: TRBJ2-5
v_call: TRBV7-3
cdr3_aa: CASSQAGNRRETQYF

j_call: TRBJ2-7
v_call: TRBV18
cdr3_aa: CASSPIAGQGSYEQYF

j_call: TRBJ1-5
v_call: TRBV7-9
cdr3_aa: CASSRDRNQPQHF

j_call: TRBJ1-2
v_call: TRBV5-1
cdr3_aa: CASSLDRENYGYTF

j_call: TRBJ1-1
v_call: TRBV4-2
cdr3_aa: CASSPGGESEAFF

j_call: TRBJ2-2
v_call: TRBV5-4
cdr3_aa: CASSSIGQGEDGELFF

j_call: TRBJ2-2
v_call: TRBV19
cdr3_aa: CASSIERGYTGELFF

j_call: TRBJ2-4
v_call: TRBV7-9
cdr3_aa: CASSPPEGRNIQYF

j_call: TRBJ2-3
v_call: TRBV7-3
cdr3_aa: CASSLSTSGGKGGTQYF

j_call: TRBJ1-1
v_call: TRBV19
cdr3_aa: CASSPRTGQNTEAFF

j_call: TRBJ2-7
v_call: TRBV9
cdr3_aa: CASSNRDRGYEQYF

j_call: TRBJ1-2
v_call: TRBV29-1
cdr3_aa: CSVAEGGDYGYTF

j_call: TRBJ2-7
v_call: TRBV9
cdr3_aa: CASSPSLERAYEQYF

j_call: TRBJ1-2
v_call: TRBV7-2
cdr3_aa: CASSPTRSNYGYTF

j_call: TRBJ1-1
v_call: TRBV7-9
cdr3_aa: CASSSDRGREVTEAFF

j_call: TRBJ1-1
v_call: TRBV12-3/TRBV12-4
cdr3_aa: CASSLVQGDKAFF

j_call: TRBJ1-5
v_call: TRBV9
cdr3_aa: CASGDRNSNQPQHF

j_call: TRBJ1-2
v_call: TRBV9
cdr3_aa: CASSVGVFGQEGRGYTF

j_call: TRBJ1-1
v_call: TRBV29-1
cdr3_aa: CSVEAGTGLTEAFF

j_call: TRBJ2-6
v_call: TRBV5-1
cdr3_aa: CASSTRQGSGANVLTF

j_call: TRBJ1-2
v_call: TRBV19
cdr3_aa: CASSITSASYGYTF

j_call: TRBJ1-3
v_call: TRBV5-1
cdr3_aa: CASSQTMSSGNTIYF

j_call: TRBJ1-2
v_call: TRBV19
cdr3_aa: CASSMTGDSNYGYTF

j_call: TRBJ1-6
v_call: TRBV19
cdr3_aa: CASSKDSYNSPLHF

j_call: TRBJ1-1
v_call: TRBV29-1
cdr3_aa: CSVQNRMNTEAFF

j_call: TRBJ1-3
v_call: TRBV5-1
cdr3_aa: CASSLSGVSGNTIYF

j_call: TRBJ2-3
v_call: TRBV30
cdr3_aa: CAWSLIRGFGNTQYF

j_call: TRBJ2-7
v_call: TRBV12-3/TRBV12-4
cdr3_aa: CASSGTVLEQYF